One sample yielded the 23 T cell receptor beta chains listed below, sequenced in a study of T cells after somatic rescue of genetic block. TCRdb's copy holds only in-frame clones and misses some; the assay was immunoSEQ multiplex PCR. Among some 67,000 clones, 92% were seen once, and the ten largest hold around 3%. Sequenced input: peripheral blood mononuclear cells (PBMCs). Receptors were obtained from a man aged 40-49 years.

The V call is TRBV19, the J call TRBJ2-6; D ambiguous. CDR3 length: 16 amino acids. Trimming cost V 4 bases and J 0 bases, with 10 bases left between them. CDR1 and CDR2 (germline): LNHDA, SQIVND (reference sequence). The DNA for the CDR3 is TGTGCCAGTAGTACCGGACGGACCTCTGGGGCCAACGTCCTGACTTTC. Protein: CASSTGRTSGANVLTF.

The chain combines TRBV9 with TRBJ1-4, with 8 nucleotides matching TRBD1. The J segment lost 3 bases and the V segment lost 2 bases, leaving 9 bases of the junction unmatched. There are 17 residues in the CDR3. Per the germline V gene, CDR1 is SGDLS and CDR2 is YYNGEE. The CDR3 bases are TGTGCCAGCAGCGTTGCAGGGGGCGATTTCGCTAATGAAAAACTGTTTTTT. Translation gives CASSVAGGDFANEKLFF.

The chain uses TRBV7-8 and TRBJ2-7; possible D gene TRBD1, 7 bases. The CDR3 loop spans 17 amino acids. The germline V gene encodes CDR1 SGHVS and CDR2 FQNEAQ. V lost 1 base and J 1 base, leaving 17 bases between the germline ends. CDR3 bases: TGTGCCAGCAGCTTAGTAAGGAACAGGGGAGGATCCTACGAGCAGTACTTC. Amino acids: CASSLVRNRGGSYEQYF.

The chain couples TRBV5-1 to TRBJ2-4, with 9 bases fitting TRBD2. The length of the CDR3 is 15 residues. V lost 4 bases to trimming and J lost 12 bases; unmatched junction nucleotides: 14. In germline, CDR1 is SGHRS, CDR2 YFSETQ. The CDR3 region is CASSHTPGGGADQYF. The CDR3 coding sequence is TGCGCCAGCAGCCACACCCCTGGCGGGGGGGCCGATCAGTACTTC.

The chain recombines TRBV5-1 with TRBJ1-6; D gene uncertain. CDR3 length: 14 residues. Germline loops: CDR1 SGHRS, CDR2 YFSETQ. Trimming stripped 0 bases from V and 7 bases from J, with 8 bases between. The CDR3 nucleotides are TGCGCCAGCAGCTTGGGGTATAAGAATTCACCCCTCCACTTT. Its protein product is CASSLGYKNSPLHF.

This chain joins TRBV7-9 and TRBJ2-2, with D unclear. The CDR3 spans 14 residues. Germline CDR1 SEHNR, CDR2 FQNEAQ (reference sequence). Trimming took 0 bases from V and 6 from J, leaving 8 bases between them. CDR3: CASSLALGPGELFF. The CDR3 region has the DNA TGTGCCAGCAGCTTAGCGCTGGGCCCCGGGGAGCTGTTTTTT.

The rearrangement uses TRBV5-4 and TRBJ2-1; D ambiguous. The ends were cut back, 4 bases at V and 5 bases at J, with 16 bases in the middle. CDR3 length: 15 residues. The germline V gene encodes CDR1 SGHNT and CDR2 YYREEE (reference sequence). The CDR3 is CASSTIGIRDNEQFF. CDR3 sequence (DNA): TGTGCCAGCAGCACCATAGGCATCCGGGACAATGAGCAGTTCTTC.

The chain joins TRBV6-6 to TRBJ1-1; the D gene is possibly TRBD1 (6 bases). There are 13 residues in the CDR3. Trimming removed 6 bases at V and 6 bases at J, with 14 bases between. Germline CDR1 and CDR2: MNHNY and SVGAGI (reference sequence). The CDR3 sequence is CASSFTGTPEAFF. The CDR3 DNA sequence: TGTGCCAGCAGCTTTACAGGGACGCCTGAAGCTTTCTTT.

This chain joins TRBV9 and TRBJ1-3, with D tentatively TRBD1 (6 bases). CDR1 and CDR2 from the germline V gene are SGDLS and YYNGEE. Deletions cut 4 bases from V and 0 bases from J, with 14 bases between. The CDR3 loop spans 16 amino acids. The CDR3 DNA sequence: TGTGCCAGCAGCTCCGGACAGCCCCTCTCTGGAAACACCATATATTTT. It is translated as CASSSGQPLSGNTIYF.

The DNA of the CDR3 is TGCGCCAGCAGTGACCAGCCGGGAGTAGGGTCGAGCCACGAGCAGTACTTC. Amino acids: CASSDQPGVGSSHEQYF. The chain combines TRBV10-1 with TRBJ2-7; perhaps TRBD2 as D (6 bases). The CDR3 sequence is 17 residues long. V was shortened by 3 bases and J by 5 bases, with 23 bases between the two germline ends. CDR1 and CDR2 from the germline V gene are WNHNN and SYGVQD (reference sequence).

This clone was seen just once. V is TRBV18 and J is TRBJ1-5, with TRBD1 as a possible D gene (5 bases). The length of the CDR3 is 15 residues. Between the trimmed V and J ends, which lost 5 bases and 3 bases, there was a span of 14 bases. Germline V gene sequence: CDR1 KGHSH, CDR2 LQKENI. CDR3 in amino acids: CASSGVGGANQPQHF. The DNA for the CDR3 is TGTGCCAGCTCAGGGGTTGGGGGAGCCAATCAGCCCCAGCATTTT.

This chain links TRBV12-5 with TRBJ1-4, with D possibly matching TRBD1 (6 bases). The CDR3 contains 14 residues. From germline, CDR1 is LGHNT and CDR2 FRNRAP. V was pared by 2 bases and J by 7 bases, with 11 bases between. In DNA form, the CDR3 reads TGTGCTAGTGGTTTGTTACGACAGGTTGAAAAACTGTTTTTT. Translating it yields CASGLLRQVEKLFF.

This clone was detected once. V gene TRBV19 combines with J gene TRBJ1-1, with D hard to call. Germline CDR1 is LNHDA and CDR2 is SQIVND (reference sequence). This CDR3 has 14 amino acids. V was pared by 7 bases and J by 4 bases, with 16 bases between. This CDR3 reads CASTKGRIGTEAFF. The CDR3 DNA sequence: TGTGCCAGTACCAAAGGGCGCATAGGCACTGAAGCTTTCTTT.

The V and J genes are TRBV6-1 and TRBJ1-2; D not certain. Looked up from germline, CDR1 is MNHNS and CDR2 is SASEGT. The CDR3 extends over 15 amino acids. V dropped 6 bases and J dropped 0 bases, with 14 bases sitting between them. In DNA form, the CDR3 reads TGTGCCAGCAGGCCGCCTTACGAAGCTAACTATGGCTACACCTTC. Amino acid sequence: CASRPPYEANYGYTF.

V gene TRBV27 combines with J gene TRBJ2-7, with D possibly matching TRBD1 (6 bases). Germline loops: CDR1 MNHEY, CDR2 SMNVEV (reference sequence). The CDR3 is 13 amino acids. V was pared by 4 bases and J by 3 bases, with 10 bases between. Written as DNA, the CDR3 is TGTGCCAGCAGTTGGGGGCGTGACTACGAGCAGTACTTC. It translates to CASSWGRDYEQYF.

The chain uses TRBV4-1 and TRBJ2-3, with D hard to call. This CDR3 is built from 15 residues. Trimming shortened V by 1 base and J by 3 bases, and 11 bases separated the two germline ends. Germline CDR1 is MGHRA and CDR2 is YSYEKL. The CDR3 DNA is TGCGCCAGCAGCCAAGTTAGAGCCCGAACAGATACGCAGTATTTT. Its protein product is CASSQVRARTDTQYF.

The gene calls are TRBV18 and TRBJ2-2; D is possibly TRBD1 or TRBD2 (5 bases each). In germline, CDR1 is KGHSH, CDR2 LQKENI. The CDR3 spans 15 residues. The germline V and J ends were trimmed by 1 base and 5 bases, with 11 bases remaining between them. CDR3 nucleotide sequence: TGTGCCAGCTCACCACTAACGGGGCAAACCGGGGAGCTGTTTTTT. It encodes CASSPLTGQTGELFF.

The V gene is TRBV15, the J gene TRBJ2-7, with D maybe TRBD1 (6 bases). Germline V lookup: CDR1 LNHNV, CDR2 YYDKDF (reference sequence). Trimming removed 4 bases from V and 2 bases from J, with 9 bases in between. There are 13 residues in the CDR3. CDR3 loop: CATSIRGPYEQYF. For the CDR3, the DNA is TGTGCCACCAGCATCAGGGGACCCTACGAGCAGTACTTC.

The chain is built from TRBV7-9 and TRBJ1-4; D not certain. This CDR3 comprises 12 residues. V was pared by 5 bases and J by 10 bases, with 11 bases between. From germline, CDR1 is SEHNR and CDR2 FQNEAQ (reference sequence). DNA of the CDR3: TGTGCCAGCAGCCCGGTCCGTGGAAAACTGTTTTTT. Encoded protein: CASSPVRGKLFF.

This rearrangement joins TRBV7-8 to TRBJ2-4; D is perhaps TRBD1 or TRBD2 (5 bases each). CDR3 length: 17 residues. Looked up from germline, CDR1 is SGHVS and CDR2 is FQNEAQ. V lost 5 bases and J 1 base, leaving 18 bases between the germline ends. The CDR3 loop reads CASSTGTLKGAKNIQYF. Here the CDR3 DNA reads TGTGCCAGCAGCACCGGGACGTTAAAGGGGGCCAAAAACATTCAGTACTTC.

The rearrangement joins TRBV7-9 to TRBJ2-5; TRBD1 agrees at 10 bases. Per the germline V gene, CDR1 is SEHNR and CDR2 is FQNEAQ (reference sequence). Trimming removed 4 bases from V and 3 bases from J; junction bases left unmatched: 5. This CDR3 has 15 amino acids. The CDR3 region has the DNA TGTGCCAGCAGCTCCGGACAGGGGGGGAAAGAGACCCAGTACTTC. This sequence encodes CASSSGQGGKETQYF.

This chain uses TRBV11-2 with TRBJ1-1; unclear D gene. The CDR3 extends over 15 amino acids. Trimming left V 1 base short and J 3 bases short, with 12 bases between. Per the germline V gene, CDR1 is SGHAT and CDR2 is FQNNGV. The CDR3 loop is CASSLAPGPDTEAFF. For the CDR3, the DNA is TGTGCCAGCAGCTTAGCTCCAGGCCCGGACACTGAAGCTTTCTTT.

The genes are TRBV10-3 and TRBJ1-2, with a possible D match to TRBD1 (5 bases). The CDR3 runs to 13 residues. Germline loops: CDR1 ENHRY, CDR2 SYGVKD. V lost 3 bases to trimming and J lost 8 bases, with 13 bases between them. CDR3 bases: TGTGCCATCAGTGATGTGGACAAGGGAGGCTACACCTTC. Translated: CAISDVDKGGYTF.